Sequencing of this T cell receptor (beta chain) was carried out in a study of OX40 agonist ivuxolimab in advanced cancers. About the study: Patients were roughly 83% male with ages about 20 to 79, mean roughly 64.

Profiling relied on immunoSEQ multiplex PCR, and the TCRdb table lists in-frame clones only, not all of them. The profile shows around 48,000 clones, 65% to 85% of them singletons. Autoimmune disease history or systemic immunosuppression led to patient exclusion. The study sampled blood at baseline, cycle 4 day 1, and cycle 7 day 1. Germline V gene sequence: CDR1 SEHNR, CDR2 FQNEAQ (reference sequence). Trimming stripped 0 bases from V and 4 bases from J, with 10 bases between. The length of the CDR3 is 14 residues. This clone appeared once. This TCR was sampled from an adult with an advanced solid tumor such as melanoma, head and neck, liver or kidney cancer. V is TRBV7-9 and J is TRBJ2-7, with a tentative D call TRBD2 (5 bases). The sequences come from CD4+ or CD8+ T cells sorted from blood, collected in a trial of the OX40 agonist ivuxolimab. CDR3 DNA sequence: TGTGCCAGCAGCTTAGCGGGAGTGGATTACGAGCAGTACTTC. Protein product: CASSLAGVDYEQYF. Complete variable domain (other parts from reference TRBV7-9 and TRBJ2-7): DTGVSQNPRHKITKRGQNVTFRCDPISEHNRLYWYRQTLGQGPEFLTYFQNEAQLEKSRLLSDRFSAERPKGSFSTLEIQRTEQGDSAMYLCASSLAGVDYEQYFGPGTRLTVT.